Shown below are 28 T cell receptor beta chains from a single sample sequenced in a study of tissue T cells after allogeneic stem cell transplantation. Profiled with immunoSEQ multiplex PCR; TCRdb holds only in-frame clones, not every one. This repertoire shows some 45,000 clones, around 90% found once; its top ten account for over 3%. The sequenced sample was blood, obtained before transplantation. These receptors all come from a woman aged 35-75 years who later had graft-versus-host disease after an allogeneic stem cell transplant.

The rearrangement links TRBV18 to TRBJ1-3; D not certain. Germline V gene sequence: CDR1 KGHSH, CDR2 LQKENI. The V end lost 0 bases, the J end lost 2 bases, and 8 bases lay between the germline ends. The CDR3 is made up of 15 amino acids. The DNA of the CDR3 is TGTGCCAGCTCACCACCGATGTCGGCTGGAAACACCATATATTTT. It is translated as CASSPPMSAGNTIYF.

The V call is TRBV19, the J call TRBJ2-1, with D possibly being TRBD2 (5 bases). CDR3 length: 15 residues. Deletions cut 7 bases from V and 8 bases from J, with 21 bases between. In germline, CDR1 is LNHDA, CDR2 SQIVND (reference sequence). The DNA of the CDR3 is TGTGCCAGTAATAAGTTGGACCGGGATTGGGATGAGCAGTTCTTC. It translates to CASNKLDRDWDEQFF.

This clone showed up just once. The chain joins TRBV28 to TRBJ1-5; tentatively, D is TRBD1 (6 bases). The CDR3 is made up of 14 amino acids. From germline, CDR1 is MDHEN and CDR2 SYDVKM. The germline V and J ends were trimmed by 6 bases and 4 bases, with 13 bases remaining between them. This chain's CDR3 is CASRGAGENQPQHF. Written as DNA, the CDR3 is TGTGCCAGCAGAGGGGCAGGGGAGAATCAGCCCCAGCATTTT.

This clone has only one observation. CDR3: CASSKKLQLHIGYTF. CDR3 coding DNA: TGTGCCAGTAGTAAAAAACTTCAACTCCATATAGGCTACACCTTC. The V call is TRBV19, the J call TRBJ1-2; the D is unclear. Germline V lookup: CDR1 LNHDA, CDR2 SQIVND (reference sequence). The CDR3 totals 15 residues. Trimming stripped 4 bases from V and 8 bases from J, with 20 bases between.

V and J are TRBV11-2 and TRBJ2-1; weak D call: TRBD1 (5 bases). The CDR3 has 12 residues. Trimming pared 5 bases from V and 5 bases from J, leaving 7 bases between. Germline V gene sequence: CDR1 SGHAT, CDR2 FQNNGV. The DNA for the CDR3 is TGTGCCAGCAGCCCAGGGAACAATGAGCAGTTCTTC. Its protein is CASSPGNNEQFF.

This clone showed up just once. The rearrangement links TRBV7-6 to TRBJ2-1; D call uncertain. The length of the CDR3 is 15 residues. V was trimmed by 5 bases and J by 3 bases, leaving 14 bases between them. CDR1 and CDR2 from the germline V gene are SGHVS and FNYEAQ. The CDR3 nucleotides are TGTGCCAGCAGCCTGGATGCGGCAGGCTACAATGAGCAGTTCTTC. Translation: CASSLDAAGYNEQFF.

The chain carries TRBV6-5 and TRBJ2-2; no firm D call. Trimming stripped 6 bases from V and 1 base from J, with 9 bases between. CDR1 and CDR2 (germline): MNHEY, SVGAGI. The CDR3 has 14 residues. CDR3 residues: CASSTTGNTGELFF. CDR3 DNA: TGTGCCAGCAGCACAACGGGGAACACCGGGGAGCTGTTTTTT.

The chain is built from TRBV5-1 and TRBJ1-3; D gene uncertain. Deletions cut 3 bases from V and 4 bases from J, with 8 bases between. In germline, CDR1 is SGHRS, CDR2 YFSETQ. The CDR3 sequence is 13 residues long. The CDR3, as DNA: TGCGCCAGCAGCTACGGTCAGGGAAACACCATATATTTT. It translates to CASSYGQGNTIYF.

A single count supports this clone. The V and J genes are TRBV13 and TRBJ1-1, with a tentative D call TRBD1 (5 bases). The V end was cut by 8 bases, the J end by 5 bases, with 12 bases between. CDR1 and CDR2 from the germline V gene are PRHDT and FYEKMQ (reference sequence). This CDR3 has 12 residues. Here the CDR3 DNA reads TGTGCCAGCGGCGGGCAGGGTACTGAAGCTTTCTTT. Protein: CASGGQGTEAFF.

J is TRBJ2-1 and V is TRBV20-1; D is unresolved. V was trimmed by 8 bases and J by 6 bases, leaving 8 bases between them. From germline, CDR1 is DFQATT and CDR2 SNEGSKA (reference sequence). The CDR3 has 10 residues. CDR3 sequence reads: CSPAGNEQFF. CDR3 nucleotides: TGCAGTCCGGCCGGCAATGAGCAGTTCTTC.

The CDR3: CASSSSNTGELFF. The CDR3 DNA reads TGTGCCAGCAGTTCTAGCAACACCGGGGAGCTGTTTTTT. The chain recombines TRBV6-2 or TRBV6-3 with TRBJ2-2; D possibly corresponds to TRBD2 (5 bases). The CDR3 is 13 residues long. Looked up from germline, CDR1 is MNHEY and CDR2 is SVGEGT. V was shortened by 4 bases and J by 2 bases, with 5 bases between the two germline ends.

Comment on this clone: Other DNA sequences in the sample encode the same CDR3. CDR3 loop: CASSLDRYQPQHF. The CDR3 DNA follows: TGTGCCAGCAGCCTGGACAGGTATCAGCCCCAGCATTTT. The V call is TRBV3-1 (or the pseudogene TRBV3-2), the J call TRBJ1-5; 7 bases fit TRBD1. Germline V gene sequence: CDR1 LGHDT, CDR2 YNNKEL (reference sequence). This CDR3 contains 13 residues. Trimming removed 4 bases from V and 5 bases from J; junction bases left unmatched: 2.

The genes are TRBV7-2 and TRBJ2-3, with D uncertain. CDR3 length equals 14 residues. CDR1 is SGHTA and CDR2 is FQGNSA in the germline V gene. Trimming left V 1 base short and J 6 bases short, with 11 bases between. DNA of the CDR3: TGTGCCAGCAGCTTAGGTCTGAGGAGTGATACGCAGTATTTT. Protein product: CASSLGLRSDTQYF.

This chain uses TRBV7-3 with TRBJ1-4; no clear D gene. The CDR3 totals 13 residues. Germline CDR1 reads SGHTA; CDR2 reads FQGTGA. V was trimmed by 6 bases and J by 8 bases, leaving 13 bases between them. The CDR3 sequence: CASSFGPGEKLFF. The DNA of the CDR3 is TGTGCCAGCAGTTTTGGACCTGGCGAAAAACTGTTTTTT.

This clone was observed once. The V gene is TRBV19, the J gene TRBJ2-3; maybe TRBD1 (6 bases). V was trimmed by 3 bases and J by 4 bases, leaving 8 bases between them. This CDR3 is built from 13 residues. The germline V gene has CDR1 LNHDA and CDR2 SQIVND (reference sequence). The CDR3 loop reads CASSIRGADTQYF. The CDR3 nucleotides read TGTGCCAGTAGTATCAGGGGTGCAGATACGCAGTATTTT.

This rearrangement joins TRBV6-5 to TRBJ2-5; no reliable D call. Trimming shortened V by 5 bases and J by 3 bases, and 13 bases separated the two germline ends. The CDR3 has 14 residues. Looked up from germline, CDR1 is MNHEY and CDR2 is SVGAGI. The CDR3 region is CASSTAVVKETQYF. The DNA of the CDR3 is TGTGCCAGCAGTACCGCAGTAGTAAAAGAGACCCAGTACTTC.

The chain couples TRBV10-1 to TRBJ2-1; D may be TRBD1 (6 bases). The CDR3 spans 14 residues. The germline V and J ends were trimmed by 4 bases and 2 bases, with 9 bases remaining between them. Germline V gene lookup returns CDR1 WNHNN and CDR2 SYGVQD (reference sequence). As DNA, the CDR3 is TGCGCCAGCAGTGCCAGGGGACCCTACAATGAGCAGTTCTTC. As protein: CASSARGPYNEQFF.

This sequence joins TRBV3-1 (or the pseudogene TRBV3-2) and TRBJ2-1, with D perhaps matching TRBD2 (5 bases). Germline V gene lookup returns CDR1 LGHDT and CDR2 YNNKEL (reference sequence). The ends were cut back, 0 bases at V and 4 bases at J, with 10 bases in the middle. The CDR3 extends over 15 amino acids. The CDR3 DNA follows: TGTGCCAGCAGCCAAGATGGGCTAGCTTACAATGAGCAGTTCTTC. Protein: CASSQDGLAYNEQFF.

This chain connects TRBV11-2 to TRBJ2-7, with a weak D call TRBD1 (8 bases). The CDR3 has 14 amino acids. Germline V lookup: CDR1 SGHAT, CDR2 FQNNGV. V shed 4 bases and J shed 13 bases, with 23 bases lying between them. The CDR3 is CASSSWDRRELIYF. The CDR3 region has the DNA TGTGCCAGCAGCTCATGGGACAGGCGGGAGCTCATTTACTTC.

In this sample, this clone turned up once. The J gene is TRBJ2-7, the V gene TRBV5-1, with 14 bases aligning to TRBD2. The CDR3 has 15 residues. Germline CDR1 and CDR2: SGHRS and YFSETQ. Unmatched junction bases numbered 5, after V lost 5 bases and J lost 4 bases. DNA of the CDR3: TGCGCCAGCAGACTCGGGACTAGCGGGAGTTACGAGCAGTACTTC. It translates to CASRLGTSGSYEQYF.

The chain joins TRBV6-2 or TRBV6-3 to TRBJ1-1; 9 bases agree with TRBD1. Looked up from germline, CDR1 is MNHEY and CDR2 is SVGEGT. The CDR3 covers 14 residues. V was pared by 5 bases and J by 5 bases, with 6 bases of the junction left unmatched. DNA of the CDR3: TGTGCCAGCAGTCATACAGGGGGCTGGACTGAAGCTTTCTTT. It specifies CASSHTGGWTEAFF.

This sequence joins TRBV28 and TRBJ1-5; D is uncertain. V lost 2 bases and J lost 0, with 8 bases in between. The germline V gene has CDR1 MDHEN and CDR2 SYDVKM. There are 15 residues in the CDR3. The CDR3 nucleotides are TGTGCCAGCAGTTTACCCTTAAATAGCAATCAGCCCCAGCATTTT. Translated, it gives CASSLPLNSNQPQHF.

The DNA for the CDR3 is TGCAGTTATGAGGGGAACACTGAAGCTTTCTTT. Encoded protein: CSYEGNTEAFF. V usage is TRBV20-1 and J usage is TRBJ1-1; D uncertain. The CDR3 is 11 residues long. V shed 8 bases and J shed 1 base, with 8 bases lying between them. CDR1 and CDR2 (germline): DFQATT, SNEGSKA (reference sequence).

The chain recombines TRBV5-8 with TRBJ2-2; 10 positions match TRBD2. The CDR3 length is 18 residues. V was clipped by 8 bases and J by 4 bases; unmatched bases: 17. The germline V gene encodes CDR1 SGHTS and CDR2 YDEGEE. The CDR3 DNA reads as TGTGCCAGATGGGAACTAGCGGGAAGAGGGCGTGGCACCGGGGAGCTGTTTTTT. It yields the protein CARWELAGRGRGTGELFF.

The chain links TRBV3-1 (or the pseudogene TRBV3-2) to TRBJ1-5; D gene unclear. V lost 0 bases to trimming and J lost 1 base, with 7 bases between them. This CDR3 is 15 amino acids long. Per the germline V gene, CDR1 is LGHDT and CDR2 is YNNKEL (reference sequence). CDR3 residues: CASSQDWSSNQPQHF. In nucleotides, the CDR3 is TGTGCCAGCAGCCAAGACTGGTCCAGCAATCAGCCCCAGCATTTT.

The chain employs TRBV28 and TRBJ1-1; maybe TRBD1 (6 bases). In germline, CDR1 is MDHEN, CDR2 SYDVKM. Trimming shortened V by 7 bases and J by 0 bases, and 15 bases separated the two germline ends. The CDR3 loop spans 15 amino acids. CDR3 loop: CASNPLGDMNTEAFF. The CDR3 coding sequence is TGTGCCAGCAACCCCCTCGGGGACATGAACACTGAAGCTTTCTTT.

This chain joins TRBV18 and TRBJ2-2; TRBD2 might be the D (6 bases). The V gene lost 3 bases and the J gene lost 4 bases, with 24 bases spanning the gap. Germline V gene lookup returns CDR1 KGHSH and CDR2 LQKENI. The CDR3 covers 19 residues. The CDR3 here is CASSPWVLVAGTTTGELFF. The CDR3, as DNA: TGTGCCAGCTCACCCTGGGTTTTAGTCGCGGGAACTACCACCGGGGAGCTGTTTTTT.

V gene TRBV19 combines with J gene TRBJ1-4; D is uncertain. The CDR3 is made up of 14 amino acids. V shed 5 bases and J shed 2 bases, with 9 bases lying between them. CDR1 is LNHDA, CDR2 SQIVND, per germline (reference sequence). The CDR3 coding sequence is TGTGCCAGTAGTCCCCGCGGGACTAATGAAAAACTGTTTTTT. It translates to CASSPRGTNEKLFF.